This T cell receptor beta chain was captured in a study of cytomegalovirus exposure and HLA in healthy donors. The PCR made use of 60 Vbeta and 13 Jbeta primers. Here immunoSEQ multiplex PCR was the method, and the copy in TCRdb shows in-frame clones only, minus some. The sample carries 130,000 or so clones, roughly four fifths recorded once. As for the donors, each was a healthy bone marrow donor. CDR1 is SNHLY and CDR2 is FYNNEI in the germline V gene. The V segment lost 8 bases and the J segment 4 bases; nucleotides outside the gene matches: 8. The CDR3 totals 15 residues. This chain joins TRBV2 and TRBJ2-1, with 10 bases aligning to TRBD2. Sequencing input: PBMCs. The TCR comes from a female donor in good health and CMV-seronegative. The chain's CDR3 is CASVVSSGGYNEQFF. CDR3 nucleotide sequence: TGTGCCAGCGTAGTCTCTAGCGGGGGATACAATGAGCAGTTCTTC.